This TCR beta chain was identified during a study of CD4+ T cells in melanoma (dated by TCRdb to 2022 to 2024). Background on the whole study: Neoantigen-specific CD4+ T cells in human melanoma were investigated in the study. Broad study findings and their caveats: Neoantigen-specific CD4+ T cells in melanoma were reported to have a range of differentiation states. Neoantigen-specific CD4+ T cells were reported to be correlated with the function of CD8+ T cells, macrophages and B cells.

Libraries were constructed by the immunoSEQ multiplex PCR assay. TCRdb re-hosts the immuneACCESS table, in-frame sequences only. Its copies lack some clones; in the studies checked, an unresolved V gene accounts for under half of them, and the cause for the rest is not known. The table for this sample lists over 45,000 clones; 55% to 75% of them were counted only once. Under 5.5% of the sample lies in the top ten. The germline V gene encodes CDR1 SNHLY and CDR2 FYNNEI. Trimming costs V 6 bases and J 8 bases, and their ends lie 10 bases apart. The CDR3 numbers 12 residues from cysteine through phenylalanine. The entry retains the CDR3 DNA only, 36 bases that are in frame from base 1. This clone was detected only once. Its cognate antigen has yet to be identified. Nothing much larger sits one base from this clone, and base qualities are not available. The donors were people with melanoma.

The specimen was tumor tissue. The receptor chain draws on TRBV2 and TRBJ1-4, with no confident D gene call. This receptor was obtained from a human donor with melanoma. The DNA sequence is as follows: TGTGCCAGCAGGGACTTCTGGGAAAAACTGTTTTTT. This yields the protein CASRDFWEKLFF.